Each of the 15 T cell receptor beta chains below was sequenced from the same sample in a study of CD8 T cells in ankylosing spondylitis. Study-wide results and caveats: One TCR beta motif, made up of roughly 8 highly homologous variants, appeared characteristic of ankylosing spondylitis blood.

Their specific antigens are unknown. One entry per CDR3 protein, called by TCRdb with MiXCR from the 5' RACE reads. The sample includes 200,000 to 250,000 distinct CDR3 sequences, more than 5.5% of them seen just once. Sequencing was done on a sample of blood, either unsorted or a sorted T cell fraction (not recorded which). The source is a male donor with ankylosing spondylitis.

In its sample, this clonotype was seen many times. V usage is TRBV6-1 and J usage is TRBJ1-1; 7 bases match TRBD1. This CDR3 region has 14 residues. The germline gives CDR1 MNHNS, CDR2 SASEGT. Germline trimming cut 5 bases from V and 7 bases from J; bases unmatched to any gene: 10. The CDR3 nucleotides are TGTGCCAGCAGTAAGCTTGTAACAGGGGATGAAGCTTTCTTT. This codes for CASSKLVTGDEAFF.

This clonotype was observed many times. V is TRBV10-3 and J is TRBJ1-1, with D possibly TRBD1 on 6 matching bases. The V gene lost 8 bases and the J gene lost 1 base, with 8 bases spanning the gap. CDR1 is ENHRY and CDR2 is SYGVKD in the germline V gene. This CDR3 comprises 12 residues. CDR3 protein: CAIGDKNTEAFF. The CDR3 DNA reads TGTGCCATCGGGGACAAGAACACTGAAGCTTTCTTT.

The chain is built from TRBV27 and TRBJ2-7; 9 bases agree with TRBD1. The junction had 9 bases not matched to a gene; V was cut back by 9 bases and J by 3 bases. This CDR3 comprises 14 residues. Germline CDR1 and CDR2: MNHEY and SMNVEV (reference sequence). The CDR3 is CASQLSGQGYEQYF. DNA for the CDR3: TGTGCCAGTCAATTATCGGGACAGGGCTACGAGCAGTACTTC.

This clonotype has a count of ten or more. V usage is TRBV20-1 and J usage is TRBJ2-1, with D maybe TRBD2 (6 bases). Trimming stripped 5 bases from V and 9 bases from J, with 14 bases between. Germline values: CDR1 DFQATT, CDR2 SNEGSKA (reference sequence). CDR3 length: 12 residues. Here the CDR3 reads CSAWLARPEQFF. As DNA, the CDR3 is TGCAGTGCTTGGCTAGCGCGACCTGAGCAGTTCTTC.

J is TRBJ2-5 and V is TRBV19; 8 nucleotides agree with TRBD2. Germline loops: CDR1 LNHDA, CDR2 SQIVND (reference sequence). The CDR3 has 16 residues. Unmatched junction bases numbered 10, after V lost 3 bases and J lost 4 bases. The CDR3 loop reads CASSIGLAGGRETQYF. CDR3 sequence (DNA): TGTGCCAGTAGTATTGGGCTAGCGGGCGGGAGAGAGACCCAGTACTTC. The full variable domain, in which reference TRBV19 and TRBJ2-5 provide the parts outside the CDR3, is DGGITQSPKYLFRKEGQNVTLSCEQNLNHDAMYWYRQDPGQGLRLIYYSQIVNDFQKGDIAEGYSVSREKKESFPLTVTSAQKNPTAFYLCASSIGLAGGRETQYFGPGTRLLVL.

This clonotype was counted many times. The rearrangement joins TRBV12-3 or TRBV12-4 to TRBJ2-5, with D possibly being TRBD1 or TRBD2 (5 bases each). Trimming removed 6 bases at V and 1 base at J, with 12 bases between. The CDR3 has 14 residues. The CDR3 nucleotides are TGTGCCAGCAGGGGACCCCGGGGCCAAGAGACCCAGTACTTC. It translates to CASRGPRGQETQYF.

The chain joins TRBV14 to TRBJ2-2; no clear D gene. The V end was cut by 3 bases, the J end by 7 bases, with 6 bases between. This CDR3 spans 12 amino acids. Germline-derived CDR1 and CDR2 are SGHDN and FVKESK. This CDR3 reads CASSHRGGELFF. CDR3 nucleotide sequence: TGTGCCAGCAGCCACCGCGGCGGGGAGCTGTTTTTT.

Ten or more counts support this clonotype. The CDR3 spells CASMNPGQGDYNEQFF. The CDR3 region has the DNA TGTGCCAGTATGAATCCGGGACAGGGGGACTACAATGAGCAGTTCTTC. The V and J genes are TRBV6-1 and TRBJ2-1; TRBD1 aligns across 11 bases. Germline assignment: CDR1 MNHNS and CDR2 SASEGT. The CDR3 is 16 amino acids. The V gene end was trimmed by 9 bases and the J gene end by 3 bases; junction bases not matched to a gene: 10.

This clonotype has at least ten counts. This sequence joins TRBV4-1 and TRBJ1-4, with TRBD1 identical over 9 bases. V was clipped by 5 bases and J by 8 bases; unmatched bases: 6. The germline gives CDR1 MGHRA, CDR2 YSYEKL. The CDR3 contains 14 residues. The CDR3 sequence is CASSVGQGIEKLFF. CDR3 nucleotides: TGCGCCAGCAGCGTAGGACAGGGGATAGAAAAACTGTTTTTT.

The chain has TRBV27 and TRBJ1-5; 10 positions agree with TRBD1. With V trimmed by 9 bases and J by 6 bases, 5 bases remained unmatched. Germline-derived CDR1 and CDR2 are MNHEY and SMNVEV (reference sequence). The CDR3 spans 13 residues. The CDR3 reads CASRQGAGQPQHF. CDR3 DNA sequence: TGTGCCAGTCGACAGGGGGCTGGTCAGCCCCAGCATTTT.

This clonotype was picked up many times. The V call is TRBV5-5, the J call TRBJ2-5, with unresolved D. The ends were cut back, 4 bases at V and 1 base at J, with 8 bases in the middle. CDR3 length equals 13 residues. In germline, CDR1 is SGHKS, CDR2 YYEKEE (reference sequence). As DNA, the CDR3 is TGTGCCAGCAGCCCCCCGCCCCAAGAGACCCAGTACTTC. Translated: CASSPPPQETQYF.

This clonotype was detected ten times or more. As DNA, the CDR3 is TGCGCCAGCAGCTTCCAACAGGGGAGGTTGGCTGAAGCTTTCTTT. It translates to CASSFQQGRLAEAFF. The genes are TRBV5-1 and TRBJ1-1, with 7 bases matching TRBD1. Germline assignment: CDR1 SGHRS and CDR2 YFSETQ. The CDR3 consists of 15 residues. V lost 2 bases to trimming and J lost 6 bases; unmatched junction nucleotides: 10.

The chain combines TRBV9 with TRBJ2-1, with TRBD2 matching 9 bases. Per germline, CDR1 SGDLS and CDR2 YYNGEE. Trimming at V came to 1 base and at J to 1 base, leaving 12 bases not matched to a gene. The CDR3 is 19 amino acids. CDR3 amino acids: CASSVRPSGVRWSYNEQFF. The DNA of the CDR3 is TGTGCCAGCAGCGTACGTCCTAGCGGGGTCCGTTGGTCCTACAATGAGCAGTTCTTC.

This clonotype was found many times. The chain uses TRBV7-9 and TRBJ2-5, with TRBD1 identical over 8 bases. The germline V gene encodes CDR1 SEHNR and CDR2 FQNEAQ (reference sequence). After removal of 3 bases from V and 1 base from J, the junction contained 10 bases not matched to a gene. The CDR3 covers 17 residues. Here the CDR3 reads CASSFPDRVWGQETQYF. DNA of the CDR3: TGTGCCAGCAGCTTCCCGGACAGGGTGTGGGGCCAAGAGACCCAGTACTTC. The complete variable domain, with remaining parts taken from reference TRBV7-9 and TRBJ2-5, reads DTGVSQNPRHKITKRGQNVTFRCDPISEHNRLYWYRQTLGQGPEFLTYFQNEAQLEKSRLLSDRFSAERPKGSFSTLEIQRTEQGDSAMYLCASSFPDRVWGQETQYFGPGTRLLVL.

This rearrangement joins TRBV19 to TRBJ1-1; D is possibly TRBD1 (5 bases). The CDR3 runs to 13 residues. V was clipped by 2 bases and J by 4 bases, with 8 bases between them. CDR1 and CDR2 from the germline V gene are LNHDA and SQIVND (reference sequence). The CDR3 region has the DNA TGTGCCAGTAGTATAATGGGGGGCACTGAAGCTTTCTTT. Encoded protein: CASSIMGGTEAFF.